This T cell receptor beta chain was retrieved from a study of T cells in Graves' hyperthyroidism and ophthalmopathy. Whole-study results and caveats: The authors' 13 V-J model separated ophthalmopathy from stable hyperthyroidism.

This clonotype was detected only a few times. Its antigen is still unknown. Amplification of TCR beta CDR3 regions was performed using RNA transcripts as template. An initial round of RT-PCR targeting the TCR CDR3 relied on the HTBI primer set. TCRdb itself ran the multiplex PCR reads through MiXCR, one entry per CDR3 protein. Of some 600,000 distinct CDR3 sequences listed, more than 11% are singletons. This CDR3 is built from 14 residues. The V end was cut by 8 bases, the J end by 1 base, with 12 bases between. Germline CDR1 MNHEY, CDR2 SMNVEV (reference sequence). Source material: blood. This chain uses TRBV27 with TRBJ1-3; D uncertain. This TCR was sampled from a woman in her twenties or thirties with Graves' hyperthyroidism that later progressed to Graves' ophthalmopathy. CDR3 sequence (DNA): TGTGCCAGCCGACCCCGGGGTTCTGGAAACACCATATATTTT. It is translated as CASRPRGSGNTIYF.